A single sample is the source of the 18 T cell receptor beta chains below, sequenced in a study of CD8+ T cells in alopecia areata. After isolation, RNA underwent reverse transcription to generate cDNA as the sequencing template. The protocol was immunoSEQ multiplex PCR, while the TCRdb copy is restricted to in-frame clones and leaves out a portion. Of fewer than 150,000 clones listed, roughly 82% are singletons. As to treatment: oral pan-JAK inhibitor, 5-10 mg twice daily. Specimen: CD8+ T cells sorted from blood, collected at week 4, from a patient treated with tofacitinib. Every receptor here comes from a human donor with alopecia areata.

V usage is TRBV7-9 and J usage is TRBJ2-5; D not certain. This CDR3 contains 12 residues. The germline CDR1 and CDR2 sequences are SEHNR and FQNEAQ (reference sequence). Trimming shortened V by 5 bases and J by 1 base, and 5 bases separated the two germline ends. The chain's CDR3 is CASSGVQETQYF. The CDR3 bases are TGTGCCAGCAGCGGCGTCCAAGAGACCCAGTACTTC.

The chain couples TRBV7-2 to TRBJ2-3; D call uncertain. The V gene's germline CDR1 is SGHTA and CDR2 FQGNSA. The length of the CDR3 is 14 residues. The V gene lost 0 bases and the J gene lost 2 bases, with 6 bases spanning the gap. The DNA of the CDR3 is TGTGCCAGCAGCTTAGCAGGGCTCACAGATACGCAGTATTTT. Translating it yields CASSLAGLTDTQYF.

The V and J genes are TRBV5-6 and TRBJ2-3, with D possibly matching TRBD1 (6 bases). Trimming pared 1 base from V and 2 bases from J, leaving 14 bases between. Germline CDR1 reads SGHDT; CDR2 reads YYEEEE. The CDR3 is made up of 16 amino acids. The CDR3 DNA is TGTGCCAGCAGCTTGTCGAAGTACAGGGCCACAGATACGCAGTATTTT. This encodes CASSLSKYRATDTQYF.

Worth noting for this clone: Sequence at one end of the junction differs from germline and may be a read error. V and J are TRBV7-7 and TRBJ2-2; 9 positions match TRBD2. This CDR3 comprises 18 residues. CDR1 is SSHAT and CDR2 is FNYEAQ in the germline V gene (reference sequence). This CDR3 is CASSPGLSGGPTAGELFF. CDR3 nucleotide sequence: TGTGCTAGCAGCCCAGGACTAAGCGGGGGGCCCACTGCCGGGGAGCTGTTTTTT.

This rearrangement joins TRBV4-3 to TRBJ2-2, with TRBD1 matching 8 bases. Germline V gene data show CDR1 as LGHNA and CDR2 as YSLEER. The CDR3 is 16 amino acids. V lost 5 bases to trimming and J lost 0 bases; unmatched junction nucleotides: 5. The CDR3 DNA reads TGCGCCAGCAGCTCAGGGGGCAAAGCGAACACCGGGGAGCTGTTTTTT. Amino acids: CASSSGGKANTGELFF.

CDR3 nucleotide sequence: TGTGCCAGCAGTTCCAAGTACACAGATACGCAGTATTTT. It yields the protein CASSSKYTDTQYF. This chain connects TRBV6-5 to TRBJ2-3; D gene ambiguous. Germline-derived CDR1 and CDR2 are MNHEY and SVGAGI. The CDR3 is 13 amino acids. V gave up 4 bases and J gave up 2 bases, with 7 bases separating them.

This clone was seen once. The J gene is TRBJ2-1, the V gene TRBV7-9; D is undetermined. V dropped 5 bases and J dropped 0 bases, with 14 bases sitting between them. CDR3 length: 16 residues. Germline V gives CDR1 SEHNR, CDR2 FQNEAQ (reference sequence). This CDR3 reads CASSPEVVPSYNEQFF. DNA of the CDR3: TGTGCCAGCAGCCCAGAAGTAGTCCCCTCCTACAATGAGCAGTTCTTC. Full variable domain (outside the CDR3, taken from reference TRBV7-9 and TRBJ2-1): DTGVSQNPRHKITKRGQNVTFRCDPISEHNRLYWYRQTLGQGPEFLTYFQNEAQLEKSRLLSDRFSAERPKGSFSTLEIQRTEQGDSAMYLCASSPEVVPSYNEQFFGPGTRLTVL.

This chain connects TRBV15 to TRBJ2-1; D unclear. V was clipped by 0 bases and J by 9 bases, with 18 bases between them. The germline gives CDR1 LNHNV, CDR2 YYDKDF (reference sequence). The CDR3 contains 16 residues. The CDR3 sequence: CATSRDKPSMLGEQFF. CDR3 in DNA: TGTGCCACCAGCAGAGATAAGCCGAGTATGTTGGGTGAGCAGTTCTTC.

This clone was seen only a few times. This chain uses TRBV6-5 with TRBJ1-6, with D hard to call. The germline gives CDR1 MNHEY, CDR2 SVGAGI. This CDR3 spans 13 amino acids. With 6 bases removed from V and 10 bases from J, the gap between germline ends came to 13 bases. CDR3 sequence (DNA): TGTGCCAGCAGCCTAGGTACCGAGTCACCCCTCCACTTT. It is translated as CASSLGTESPLHF.

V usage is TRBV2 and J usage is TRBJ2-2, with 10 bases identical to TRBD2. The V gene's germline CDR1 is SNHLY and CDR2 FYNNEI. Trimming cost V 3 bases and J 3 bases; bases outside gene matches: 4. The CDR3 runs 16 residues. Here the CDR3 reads CASSDSSGGHTGELFF. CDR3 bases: TGTGCCAGCAGTGACTCTAGCGGGGGTCACACCGGGGAGCTGTTTTTT.

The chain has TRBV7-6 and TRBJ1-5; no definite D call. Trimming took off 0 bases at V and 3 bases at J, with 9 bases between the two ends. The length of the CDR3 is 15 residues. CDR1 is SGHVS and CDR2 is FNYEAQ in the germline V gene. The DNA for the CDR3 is TGTGCCAGCAGCTTAGCTTGGCAGACCAATCAGCCCCAGCATTTT. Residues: CASSLAWQTNQPQHF.

CDR3 in amino acids: CATSRVGAEGADTQYF. CDR3 nucleotides: TGTGCCACCAGCAGAGTGGGGGCAGAAGGGGCAGATACGCAGTATTTT. The chain couples TRBV15 to TRBJ2-3; possibly TRBD1 for D (6 bases). This CDR3 is 16 amino acids long. Deletions cut 1 base from V and 4 bases from J, with 15 bases between. Germline V gives CDR1 LNHNV, CDR2 YYDKDF (reference sequence).

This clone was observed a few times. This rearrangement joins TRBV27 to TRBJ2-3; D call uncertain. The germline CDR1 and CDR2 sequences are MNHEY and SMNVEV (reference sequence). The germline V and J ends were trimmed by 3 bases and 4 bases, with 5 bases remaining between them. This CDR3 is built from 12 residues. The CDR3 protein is CASSFGPDTQYF. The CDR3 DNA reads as TGTGCCAGCAGTTTCGGGCCAGATACGCAGTATTTT.

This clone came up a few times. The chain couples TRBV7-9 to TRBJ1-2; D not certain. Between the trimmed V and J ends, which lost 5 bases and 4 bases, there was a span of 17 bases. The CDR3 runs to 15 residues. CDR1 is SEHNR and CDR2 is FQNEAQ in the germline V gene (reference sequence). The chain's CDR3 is CASSTQGGWAYGYTF. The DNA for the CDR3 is TGTGCCAGCAGCACGCAAGGAGGATGGGCCTATGGCTACACCTTC.

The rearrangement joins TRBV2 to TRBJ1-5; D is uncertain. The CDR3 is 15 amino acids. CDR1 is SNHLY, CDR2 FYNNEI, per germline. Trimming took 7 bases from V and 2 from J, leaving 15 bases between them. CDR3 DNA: TGTGCCAGCAAAGACGCAGAGCGGGGCAATCAGCCCCAGCATTTT. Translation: CASKDAERGNQPQHF.

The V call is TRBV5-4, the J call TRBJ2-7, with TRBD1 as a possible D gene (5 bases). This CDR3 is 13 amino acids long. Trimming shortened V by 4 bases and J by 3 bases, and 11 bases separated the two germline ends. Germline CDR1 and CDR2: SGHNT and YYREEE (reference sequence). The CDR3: CASSPRTGYEQYF. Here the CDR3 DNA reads TGTGCCAGCAGCCCTAGAACAGGCTACGAGCAGTACTTC.

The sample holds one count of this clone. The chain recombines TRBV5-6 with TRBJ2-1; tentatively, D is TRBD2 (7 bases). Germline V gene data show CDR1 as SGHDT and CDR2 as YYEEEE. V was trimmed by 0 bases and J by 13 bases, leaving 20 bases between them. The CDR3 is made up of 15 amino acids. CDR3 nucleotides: TGTGCCAGCAGCTTGGCCCAAAGCAAGCGGGGACATCAGTTCTTC. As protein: CASSLAQSKRGHQFF.

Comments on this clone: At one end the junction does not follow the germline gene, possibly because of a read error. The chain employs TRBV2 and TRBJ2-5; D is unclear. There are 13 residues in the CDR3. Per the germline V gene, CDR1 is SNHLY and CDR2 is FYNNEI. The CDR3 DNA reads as TGTGCCAGCACTGAAGGAGTGAAAGAGACCCAGTACTTC. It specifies CASTEGVKETQYF.